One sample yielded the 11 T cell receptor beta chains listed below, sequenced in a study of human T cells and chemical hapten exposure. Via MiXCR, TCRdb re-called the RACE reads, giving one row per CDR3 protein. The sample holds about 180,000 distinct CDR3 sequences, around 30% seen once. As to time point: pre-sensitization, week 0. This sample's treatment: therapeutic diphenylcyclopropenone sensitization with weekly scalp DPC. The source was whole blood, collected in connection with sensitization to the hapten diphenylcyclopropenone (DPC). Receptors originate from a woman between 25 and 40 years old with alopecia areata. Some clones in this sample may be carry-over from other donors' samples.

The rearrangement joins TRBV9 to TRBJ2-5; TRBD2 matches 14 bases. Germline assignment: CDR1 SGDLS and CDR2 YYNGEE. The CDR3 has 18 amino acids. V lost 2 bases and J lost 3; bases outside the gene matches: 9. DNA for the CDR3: TGTGCCAGCAGCGTCGGGACTAGCGGGAGCCCGGGGGAAGAGACCCAGTACTTC. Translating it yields CASSVGTSGSPGEETQYF.

CDR3 in DNA: TGTGCCAGCAGTAAGGAAACAGTACCTAACACTGAAGCTTTCTTT. This translates into CASSKETVPNTEAFF. This rearrangement joins TRBV6-1 to TRBJ1-1; D is undetermined. The CDR3 loop spans 15 amino acids. The germline gives CDR1 MNHNS, CDR2 SASEGT. The V gene lost 5 bases and the J gene lost 2 bases, with 15 bases spanning the gap.

The CDR3 nucleotides are TGTGCCAGCAGTGGGCCTAGCTATGGCTACACCTTC. It specifies CASSGPSYGYTF. The rearrangement uses TRBV25-1 and TRBJ1-2; D remains unclear. The germline V gene encodes CDR1 MGHDK and CDR2 SYGVNS. The CDR3 is 12 amino acids. With 4 bases removed from V and 4 bases from J, the gap between germline ends came to 7 bases.

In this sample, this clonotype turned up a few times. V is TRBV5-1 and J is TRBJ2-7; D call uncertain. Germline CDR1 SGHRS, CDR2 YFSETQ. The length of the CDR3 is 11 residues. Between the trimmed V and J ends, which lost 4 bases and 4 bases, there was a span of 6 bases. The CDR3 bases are TGCGCCAGCAGCGATCAATACGAGCAGTACTTC. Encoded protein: CASSDQYEQYF.

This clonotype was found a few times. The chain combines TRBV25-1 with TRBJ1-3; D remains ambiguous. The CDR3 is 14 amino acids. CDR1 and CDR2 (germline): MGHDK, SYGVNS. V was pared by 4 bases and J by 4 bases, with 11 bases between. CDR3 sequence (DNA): TGTGCCAGCAGTGGAGGGCGTGGAGGAAACACCATATATTTT. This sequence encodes CASSGGRGGNTIYF.

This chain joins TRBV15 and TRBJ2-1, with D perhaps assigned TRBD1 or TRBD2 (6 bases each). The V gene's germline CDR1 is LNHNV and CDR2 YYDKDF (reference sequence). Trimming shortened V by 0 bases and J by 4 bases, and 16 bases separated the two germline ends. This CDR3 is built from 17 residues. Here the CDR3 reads CATSRDTGERGYNEQFF. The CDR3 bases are TGTGCCACCAGCAGAGATACGGGGGAGAGGGGGTACAATGAGCAGTTCTTC.

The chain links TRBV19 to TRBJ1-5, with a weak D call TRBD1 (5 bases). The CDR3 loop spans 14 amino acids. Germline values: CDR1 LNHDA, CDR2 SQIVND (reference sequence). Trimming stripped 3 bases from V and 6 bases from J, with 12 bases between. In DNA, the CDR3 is TGTGCCAGTAGTATGGCAGGGAGATCTCAGCCCCAGCATTTT. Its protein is CASSMAGRSQPQHF.

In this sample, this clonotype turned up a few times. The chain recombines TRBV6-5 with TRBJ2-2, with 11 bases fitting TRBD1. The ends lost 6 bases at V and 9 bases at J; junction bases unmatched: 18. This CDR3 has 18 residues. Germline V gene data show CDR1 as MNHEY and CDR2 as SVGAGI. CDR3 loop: CASSTRTGGQGAARELFF. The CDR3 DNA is TGTGCCAGCAGCACTCGGACAGGCGGACAGGGGGCAGCCCGGGAGCTGTTTTTT.

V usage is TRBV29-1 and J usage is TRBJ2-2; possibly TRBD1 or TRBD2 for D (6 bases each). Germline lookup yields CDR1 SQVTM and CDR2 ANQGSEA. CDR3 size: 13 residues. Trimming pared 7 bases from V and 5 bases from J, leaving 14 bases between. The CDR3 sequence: CSGGALGTGELFF. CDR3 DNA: TGCAGCGGGGGGGCCTTAGGGACCGGGGAGCTGTTTTTT.

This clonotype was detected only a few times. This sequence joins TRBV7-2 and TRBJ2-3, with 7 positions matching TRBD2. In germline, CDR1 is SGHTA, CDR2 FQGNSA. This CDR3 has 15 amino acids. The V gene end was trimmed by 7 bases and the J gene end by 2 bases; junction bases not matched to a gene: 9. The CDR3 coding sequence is TGTGCCAGCACCCTAGGGGAGGGGATCACAGATACGCAGTATTTT. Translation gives CASTLGEGITDTQYF.

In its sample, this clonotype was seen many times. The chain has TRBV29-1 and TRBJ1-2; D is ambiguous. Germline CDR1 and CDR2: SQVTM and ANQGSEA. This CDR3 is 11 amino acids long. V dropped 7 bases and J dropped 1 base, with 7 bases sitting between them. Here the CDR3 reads CSADINYGYTF. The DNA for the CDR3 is TGCAGCGCCGACATTAACTATGGCTACACCTTC.